Following are 8 T cell receptor beta chains from one sample sequenced in a study of CD8+CD57+ T cells in acquired aplastic anemia. The use of genomic DNA as template underpinned the TCR beta VDJ and CDR3 profiling. Each CDR3 protein is one row after TCRdb ran MiXCR on the reads. The sample shows under 200,000 distinct CDR3 sequences, 71% of them seen only once. It was patients with CD8+CD57+ cell expansion by flow cytometry who were chosen for sequencing. Sequenced: sorted CD4+, CD8+, or CD8+CD57+ T cells (not recorded which) from PBMCs. These receptors were obtained from a human donor with aplastic anemia.

This clonotype has only a few counts. The chain combines TRBV7-8 with TRBJ2-7, with D perhaps matching TRBD1 or TRBD2 (5 bases each). Between the trimmed V and J ends, which lost 5 bases and 2 bases, there was a span of 13 bases. Looked up from germline, CDR1 is SGHVS and CDR2 is FQNEAQ. The CDR3 runs to 14 residues. In DNA form, the CDR3 reads TGTGCCAGCAGCCCCGGGGCAGGGCCCTACGAGCAGTACTTC. Protein product: CASSPGAGPYEQYF. Full variable domain (rest looked up from reference TRBV7-8 and TRBJ2-7): GAGVSQSPRYKVAKRGQDVALRCDPISGHVSLFWYQQALGQGPEFLTYFQNEAQLDKSGLPSDRFFAERPEGSVSTLKIQRTQQEDSAVYLCASSPGAGPYEQYFGPGTRLTVT.

This rearrangement joins TRBV6-5 to TRBJ2-7; 9 bases line up with TRBD1. CDR3 length: 14 residues. The germline V gene encodes CDR1 MNHEY and CDR2 SVGAGI. J was trimmed by 3 bases and V by 2 bases; bases with no gene match: 2. CDR3 DNA: TGTGCCAGCAGTTACGGGGGACAGGGCTACGAGCAGTACTTC. As protein: CASSYGGQGYEQYF.

This clonotype was counted ten times or more. The CDR3 bases are TGTGCCACCAGAGTCCTTAGCACTGGGTACACTGAAGCTTTCTTT. It encodes CATRVLSTGYTEAFF. The V call is TRBV19, the J call TRBJ1-1; unclear D gene. Trimming stripped 10 bases from V and 3 bases from J, with 21 bases between. Per germline, CDR1 LNHDA and CDR2 SQIVND (reference sequence). CDR3 length equals 15 residues.

This clonotype has more than one count but fewer than ten. The CDR3 bases are TGTGCTAGTGGTCTCGCGAGGGGACAGGTCTCCTACGAGCAGTACTTC. Residues: CASGLARGQVSYEQYF. V and J are TRBV12-5 and TRBJ2-7, with TRBD1 matching 8 bases. Losses at the gene ends were 5 bases for V and 0 bases for J; bases not matched to a gene: 9. The germline gives CDR1 LGHNT, CDR2 FRNRAP. The CDR3 sequence is 16 residues long.

This clonotype appeared a single time. The genes are TRBV10-3 and TRBJ2-7; D unclear. The CDR3 loop spans 13 amino acids. Germline V CDR1 and CDR2: ENHRY, SYGVKD. The V gene lost 0 bases and the J gene lost 3 bases, with 6 bases spanning the gap. DNA for the CDR3: TGTGCCATCAGTGAGTCATCTGACTACGAGCAGTACTTC. Translated: CAISESSDYEQYF.

This clonotype was observed once. The chain joins TRBV15 to TRBJ2-1, with D perhaps matching TRBD2 (6 bases). This CDR3 is 15 amino acids long. The V end was cut by 6 bases, the J end by 0 bases, with 12 bases between. The germline V gene encodes CDR1 LNHNV and CDR2 YYDKDF (reference sequence). Here the CDR3 DNA reads TGTGCCACCAGTCGGGACTCGAGCTCCTACAATGAGCAGTTCTTC. Protein sequence: CATSRDSSSYNEQFF.

There are a few counts of this clonotype. The chain carries TRBV20-1 and TRBJ2-5; weak D call: TRBD2 (7 bases). CDR3 length: 13 residues. Germline V gene sequence: CDR1 DFQATT, CDR2 SNEGSKA (reference sequence). Trimming pared 5 bases from V and 5 bases from J, leaving 15 bases between. CDR3: CSAPGGAGETQYF. In nucleotides, the CDR3 is TGCAGTGCTCCTGGGGGGGCCGGGGAGACCCAGTACTTC.

The chain recombines TRBV10-3 with TRBJ2-1, with 10 bases lining up with TRBD2. CDR1 is ENHRY, CDR2 SYGVKD, per germline. This CDR3 is built from 16 residues. V shed 3 bases, J shed 2 bases, and the junction held 4 bases outside the gene matches. The CDR3 loop is CAISEGLAAPYNEQFF. CDR3 nucleotides: TGTGCCATCAGTGAAGGACTAGCGGCTCCCTACAATGAGCAGTTCTTC.